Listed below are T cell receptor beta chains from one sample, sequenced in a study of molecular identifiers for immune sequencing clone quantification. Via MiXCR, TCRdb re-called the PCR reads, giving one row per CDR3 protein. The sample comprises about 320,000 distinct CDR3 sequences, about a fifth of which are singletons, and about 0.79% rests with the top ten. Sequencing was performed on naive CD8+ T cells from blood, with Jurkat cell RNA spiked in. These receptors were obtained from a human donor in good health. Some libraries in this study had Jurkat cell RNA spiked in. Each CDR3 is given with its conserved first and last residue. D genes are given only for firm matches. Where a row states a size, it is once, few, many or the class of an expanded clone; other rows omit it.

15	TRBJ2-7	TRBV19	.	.	TGTGCCAGTAGCGCAGAGCCGGGGCACCCTTACGAGCAGTGCTTC	CASSAEPGHPYEQCF
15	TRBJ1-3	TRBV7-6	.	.	TGTGCCAGCAGACCCGTATTAGATCCTGGAAACACCATACATTTT	CASRPVLDPGNTIHF
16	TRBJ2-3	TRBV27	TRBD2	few	TGTGCCAGCAGTTTCGGCGGGGGGCTTAGCACAGATACGCAGTATTTT	CASSFGGGLSTDTQYF
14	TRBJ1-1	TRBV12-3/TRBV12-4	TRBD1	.	TGTGCCAGCAGCCCTCAGGGACAGGTGACTGAAGCTTTCTTT	CASSPQGQVTEAFF
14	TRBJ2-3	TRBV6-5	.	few	TGTGCCAGCAGTACGGAGAAGAGCACAGATACGCAGTATTTT	CASSTEKSTDTQYF
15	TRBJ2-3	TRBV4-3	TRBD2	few	TGCGCCAGCAGCCAAGGACTAGCGAGGGCAGATACGCAGTATTTT	CASSQGLARADTQYF
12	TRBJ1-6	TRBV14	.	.	TGTGCCAGCAGCCAAGACATCGAGAGTCCCCACTTT	CASSQDIESPHF
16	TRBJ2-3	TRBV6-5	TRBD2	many	TGTGCCAGCAACCTGTTGGCTAGCGGGCCCACAGATACGCAGTATTTT	CASNLLASGPTDTQYF
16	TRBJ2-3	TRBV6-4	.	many	TGTGCCAGCACTCACCAATGCCGCAGGACGGTGGATACGCAGTATTTT	CASTHQCRRTVDTQYF
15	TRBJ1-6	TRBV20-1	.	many	TGCAGTGCTCCCGGCCTCGGGGTTTCCAATTCACCCCTCCACTTT	CSAPGLGVSNSPLHF
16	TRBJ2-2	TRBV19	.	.	TGTGCCAGTAGTATAGGATCGGACACACACACCGGGGAGCTGTTTTTT	CASSIGSDTHTGELFF
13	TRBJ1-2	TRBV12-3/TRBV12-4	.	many	TGTGCCAGCAGTCCGTACGGGAGTGATGGCTACACCTTC	CASSPYGSDGYTF
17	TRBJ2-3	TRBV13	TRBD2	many	TGTGCCAGCAGAGGTTGGGGGAGCGGGAGGTCCACAGATACGCAGTATTTT	CASRGWGSGRSTDTQYF
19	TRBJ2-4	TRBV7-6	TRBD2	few	TGTGCCAGCAGCCAAATAGCGGGGGGCCGCGCCCAAGCCAAAAACATTCAGTACTTC	CASSQIAGGRAQAKNIQYF
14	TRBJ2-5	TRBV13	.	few	TGTGCCAGCAGCTTAGGCAGGGGAGACGAGACCCAGTACTTC	CASSLGRGDETQYF
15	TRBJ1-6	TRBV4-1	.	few	TGCGCCAGCAGCCAAAAGGAGGGGTTTAATTCACCCCTCCACTTT	CASSQKEGFNSPLHF
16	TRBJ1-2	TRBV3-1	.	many	TGTGCCAGCAGCCAAGATACCATCTCACTGTGGGATGGCTACACCTTC	CASSQDTISLWDGYTF
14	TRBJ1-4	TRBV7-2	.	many	TGTGCCAGCAGCCCAGATGCAACTAATGAAAAACTGTTTTTT	CASSPDATNEKLFF
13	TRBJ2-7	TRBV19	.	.	TGTGCCAGTAGTAAGGACCGCTTATACGAGCAGTACTTC	CASSKDRLYEQYF
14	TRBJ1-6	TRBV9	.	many	TGTGCCAGCAGCGTTGACACCGGGAATTCACCCCTCCACTTT	CASSVDTGNSPLHF
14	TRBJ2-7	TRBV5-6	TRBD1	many	TGTGCCAGCAGCTTACAGGGGGCGAGGTACGAGCAGTACTTC	CASSLQGARYEQYF
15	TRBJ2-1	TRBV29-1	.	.	TGCAGCGTTGACGGCGGGCCCAGCTCCTACAATGAGCAGTTCTTC	CSVDGGPSSYNEQFF
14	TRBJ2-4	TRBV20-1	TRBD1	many	TGCAGTGCTAGGGCCCGGGACAGCAAAAACATTCAGTACTTC	CSARARDSKNIQYF
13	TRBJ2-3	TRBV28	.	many	TGTGCCAGCAGTTTGCAGCCCACAGATACGCAGTATTTT	CASSLQPTDTQYF
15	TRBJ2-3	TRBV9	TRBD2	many	TGTGCCAGCAGCCTAAGCGGGAACTCGGGGGATACGCAGTATTTT	CASSLSGNSGDTQYF
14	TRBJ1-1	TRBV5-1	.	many	TGCGCCAGCAGCTTGAGAGAGGGGTTTGGTGAAGCTTTCTTT	CASSLREGFGEAFF
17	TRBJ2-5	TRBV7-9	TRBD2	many	TGTGCCAGCAGCAAAGGGACTAGCGGGAGTTACCAAGAGACCCAGTACTTC	CASSKGTSGSYQETQYF
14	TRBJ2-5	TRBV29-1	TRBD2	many	TGCAGCGTGGAGGGACTAGCGAAAGAAGAGACCCAGTACTTC	CSVEGLAKEETQYF
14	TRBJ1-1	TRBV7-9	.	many	TGTGCCAGCAGCTTAGGAATCTCGAACACTGAAGCTTTCTTT	CASSLGISNTEAFF
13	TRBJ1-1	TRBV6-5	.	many	TGTGCCAGCAGTTACAGAGTGAACACTGAAGCTTTCTTT	CASSYRVNTEAFF
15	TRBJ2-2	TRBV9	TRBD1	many	TGTGCCAGCAGCGCCCCGGGACAGGGTCACGGGGAGCTGTTTTTT	CASSAPGQGHGELFF
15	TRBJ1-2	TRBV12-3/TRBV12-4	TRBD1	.	TGTGCCAGCAGTATAACAGGGGGCGCGTATTATGGCTACACCTTC	CASSITGGAYYGYTF
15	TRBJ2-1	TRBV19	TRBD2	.	TGTGCCAGTAGTGGGACTAGCGGGTATTACAATGAGCAGCTCTTC	CASSGTSGYYNEQLF
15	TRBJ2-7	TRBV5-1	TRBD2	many	TGCGCCAGCAGCTTTTCACTAGCGGGAGGGGACGAGCAGTACTTC	CASSFSLAGGDEQYF
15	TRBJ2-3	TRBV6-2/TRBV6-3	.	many	TGTGCCAGCAGTTCGCCGGCCCGCCTCACAGATACGCAGTATTTT	CASSSPARLTDTQYF
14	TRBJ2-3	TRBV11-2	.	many	TGTGCCAGCAGCTCCCGACTAGATAGAGATACGCAGTATTTT	CASSSRLDRDTQYF
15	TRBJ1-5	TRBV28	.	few	TGTGCCAGCAGGAGGTTTTTGTATGGCAATCAGCCCCAGCGTTTT	CASRRFLYGNQPQRF
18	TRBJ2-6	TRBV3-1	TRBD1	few	TGTGCCAGCAGCCCGAACCGGGACAGGAGAGCTGGGGCCAACGTCCTGACTTTC	CASSPNRDRRAGANVLTF
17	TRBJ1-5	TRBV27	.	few	TGTGCCAGGATGACCGACCGGGCTTCGGAGGGTAATCAGCCCCAGCATTTT	CARMTDRASEGNQPQHF
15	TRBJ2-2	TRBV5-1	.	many	TGCGCCAGCAGCTTGGCGGCGGGACCCGCCGGGGAGCTGTTTTTT	CASSLAAGPAGELFF
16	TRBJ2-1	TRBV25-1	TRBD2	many	TGTGCCAGCAGTGGATGGGGACTAGCGGGGAACAATGAGCAGTTCTTC	CASSGWGLAGNNEQFF
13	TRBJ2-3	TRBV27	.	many	TGTGCCAGCAGTTTTACGGGGAGAGATACGCAGTATTTT	CASSFTGRDTQYF
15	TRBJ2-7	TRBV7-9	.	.	TGTGCCAGCAGTGGATACGGGACGGATCCCTACGAGCAGTACTTC	CASSGYGTDPYEQYF
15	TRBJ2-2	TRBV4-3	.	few	TGCGCCAGCAGCCAAGGTTACAAGAACACCGGGGAGCTGTTTTTT	CASSQGYKNTGELFF
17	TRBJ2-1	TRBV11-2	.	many	TGTGCCAGCAGCTTAGATAGTGGCCCGGGGTCCTACAATGAGCAGTTCTTC	CASSLDSGPGSYNEQFF
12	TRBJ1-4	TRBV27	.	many	TGTGCCAGCAGCTCCAGGGATGAAAAACTGTTTTTT	CASSSRDEKLFF
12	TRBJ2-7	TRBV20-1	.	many	TGCAGTGCTGCCGGGACACCCTACGAGCAGTACTTC	CSAAGTPYEQYF
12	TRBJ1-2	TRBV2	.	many	TGTGCCAGCAGTGACGGCACGAAAGGCTACACCTTC	CASSDGTKGYTF
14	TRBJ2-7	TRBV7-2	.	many	TGTGCCAGCAGCTTATTTTCGGCCTCCTACGAGCAGTACTTC	CASSLFSASYEQYF
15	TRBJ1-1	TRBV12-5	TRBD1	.	TGTGCTAGTGGTTCTTGGACAGGGGGCCACACTGAAGCTTTCTTT	CASGSWTGGHTEAFF
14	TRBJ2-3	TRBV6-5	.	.	TGTGCCAGCAGTTGCTCGCACGGGGGAGATACGCAGTATTTT	CASSCSHGGDTQYF
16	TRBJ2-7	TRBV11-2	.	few	TGTGCCAGCAGCTTAGCCGGAGGAGGGACCGCCTACGAGCAGTACTTC	CASSLAGGGTAYEQYF
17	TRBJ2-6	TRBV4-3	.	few	TGCGCCAGCAGCCAAGATTACGTTTACTCTGGGGCCAACGTCCTGACTTTC	CASSQDYVYSGANVLTF
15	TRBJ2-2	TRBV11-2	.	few	TGTGCCAGCAGCCCGGGCGGGGGCGTCACCGAGGAGCTGTTTTTT	CASSPGGGVTEELFF
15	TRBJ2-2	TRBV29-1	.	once	.	CSVAVAQGNTGEPFF
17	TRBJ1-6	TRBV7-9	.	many	TGTGCCAGCAGCTCCATCACACCGAGCTCCTATAATTCACCCCTCCACTTT	CASSSITPSSYNSPLHF
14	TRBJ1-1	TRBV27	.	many	TGTGCCAGCAGTTTAGCAGGGTTGGGCACTGAAGCTTTCTTT	CASSLAGLGTEAFF
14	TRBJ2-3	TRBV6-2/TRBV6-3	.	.	TGTGCCAGCAGTTCTCAGAGTAGCAATCAGCCCCAGTATTTT	CASSSQSSNQPQYF
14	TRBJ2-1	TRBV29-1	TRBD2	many	TGCAGCGTTGATCTGCGGGGGAACCACAATGAGCAGTTCTTC	CSVDLRGNHNEQFF
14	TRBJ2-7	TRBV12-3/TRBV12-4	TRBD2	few	TGTGCCAGCAGTTCCTACGGGAGGTACTACGAGCAGTACTTC	CASSSYGRYYEQYF